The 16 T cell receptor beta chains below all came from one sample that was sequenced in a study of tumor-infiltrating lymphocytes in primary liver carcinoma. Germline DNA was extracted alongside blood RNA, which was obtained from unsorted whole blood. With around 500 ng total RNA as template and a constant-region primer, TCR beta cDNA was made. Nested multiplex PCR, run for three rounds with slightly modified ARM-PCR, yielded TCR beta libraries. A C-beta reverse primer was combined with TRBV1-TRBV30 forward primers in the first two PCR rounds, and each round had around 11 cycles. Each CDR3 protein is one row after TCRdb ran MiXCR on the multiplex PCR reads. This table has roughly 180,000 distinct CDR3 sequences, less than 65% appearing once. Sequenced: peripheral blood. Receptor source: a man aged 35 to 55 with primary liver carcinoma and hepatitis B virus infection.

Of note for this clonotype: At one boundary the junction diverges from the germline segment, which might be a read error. The CDR3 loop reads CAISQDRGWAYTGELFF. The DNA of the CDR3 is TGTGCCATCAGCCAAGATCGAGGATGGGCGTACACCGGGGAGCTGTTTTTT. The genes are TRBV14 and TRBJ2-2; no reliable D call. Germline-derived CDR1 and CDR2 are SGHDN and FVKESK. The CDR3 runs to 17 residues.

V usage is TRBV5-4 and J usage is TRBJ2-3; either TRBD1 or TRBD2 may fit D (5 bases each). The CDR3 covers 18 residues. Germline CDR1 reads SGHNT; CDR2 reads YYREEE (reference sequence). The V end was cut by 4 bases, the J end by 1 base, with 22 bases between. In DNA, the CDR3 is TGTGCCAGCAGCGGGACGATCCGGACTCAAACTCGCACAGATACGCAGTATTTT. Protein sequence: CASSGTIRTQTRTDTQYF.

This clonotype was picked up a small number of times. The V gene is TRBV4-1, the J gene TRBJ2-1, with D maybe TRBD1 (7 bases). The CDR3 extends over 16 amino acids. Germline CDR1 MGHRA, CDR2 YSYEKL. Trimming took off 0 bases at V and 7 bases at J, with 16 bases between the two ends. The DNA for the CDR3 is TGCGCCAGCAGCCAAGATCCATCAGGGGGAGGAAATGAGCAGTTCTTC. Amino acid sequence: CASSQDPSGGGNEQFF.

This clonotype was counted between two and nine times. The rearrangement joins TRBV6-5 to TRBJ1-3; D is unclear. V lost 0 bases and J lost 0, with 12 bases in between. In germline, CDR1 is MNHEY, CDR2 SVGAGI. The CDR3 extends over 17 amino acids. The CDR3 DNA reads TGTGCCAGCAGTTACTCGTTGGACCATTTCTCTGGAAACACCATATATTTT. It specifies CASSYSLDHFSGNTIYF.

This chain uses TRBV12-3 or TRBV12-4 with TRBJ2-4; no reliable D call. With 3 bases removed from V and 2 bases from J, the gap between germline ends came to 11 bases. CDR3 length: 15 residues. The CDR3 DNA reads TGTGCCAGCAGTTTCGGGCACGGACCCAAAAACATTCAGTACTTC. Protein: CASSFGHGPKNIQYF.

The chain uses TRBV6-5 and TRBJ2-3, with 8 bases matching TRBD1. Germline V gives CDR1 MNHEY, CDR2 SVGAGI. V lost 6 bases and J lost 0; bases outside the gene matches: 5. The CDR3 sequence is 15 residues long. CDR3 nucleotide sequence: TGTGCCAGCAGCACTGACAGGGGTAGCACAGATACGCAGTATTTT. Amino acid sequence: CASSTDRGSTDTQYF.

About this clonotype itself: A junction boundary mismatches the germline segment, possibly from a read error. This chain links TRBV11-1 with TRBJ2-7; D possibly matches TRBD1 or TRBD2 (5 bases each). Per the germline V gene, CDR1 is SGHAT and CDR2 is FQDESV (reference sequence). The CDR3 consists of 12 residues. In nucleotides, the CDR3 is TGCGCCAGCAGCTTAGCGCAGGGAAAGCCGTACTTC. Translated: CASSLAQGKPYF.

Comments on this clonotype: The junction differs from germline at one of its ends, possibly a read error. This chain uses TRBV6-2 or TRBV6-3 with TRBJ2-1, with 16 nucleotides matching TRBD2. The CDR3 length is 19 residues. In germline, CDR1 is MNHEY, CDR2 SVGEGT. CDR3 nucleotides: TGTGCCAGCAGTTACTTTCCGGGACTAGCGGGAGGGCCGGGCAATGAGCGGTTCTTC. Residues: CASSYFPGLAGGPGNERFF.

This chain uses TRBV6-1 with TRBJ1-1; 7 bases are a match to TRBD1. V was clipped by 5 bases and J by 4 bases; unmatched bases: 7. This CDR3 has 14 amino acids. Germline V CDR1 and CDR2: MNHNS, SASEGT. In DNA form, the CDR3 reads TGTGCCAGCAGTAATTCCGGGACAGTCACTGAAGCTTTCTTT. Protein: CASSNSGTVTEAFF.

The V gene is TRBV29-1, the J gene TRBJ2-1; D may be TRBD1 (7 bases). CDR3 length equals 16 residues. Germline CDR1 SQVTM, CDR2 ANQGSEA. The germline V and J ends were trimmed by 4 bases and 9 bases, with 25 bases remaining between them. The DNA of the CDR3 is TGCAGCGTTGGGGGCCCCCAGCCAGGGGGGCCCATTGAGCAGTTCTTC. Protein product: CSVGGPQPGGPIEQFF.

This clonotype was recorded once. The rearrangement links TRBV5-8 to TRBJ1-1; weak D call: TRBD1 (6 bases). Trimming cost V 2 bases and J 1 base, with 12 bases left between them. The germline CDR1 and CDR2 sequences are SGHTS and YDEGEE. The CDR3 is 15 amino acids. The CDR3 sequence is CASSFHATGNTEAFF. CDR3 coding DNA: TGTGCCAGCAGCTTCCATGCGACAGGGAACACTGAAGCTTTCTTT.

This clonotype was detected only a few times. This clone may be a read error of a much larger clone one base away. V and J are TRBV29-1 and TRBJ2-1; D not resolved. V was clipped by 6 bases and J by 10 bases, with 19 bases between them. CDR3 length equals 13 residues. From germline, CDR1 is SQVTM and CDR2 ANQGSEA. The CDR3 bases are TGCAGCGTCACTAACCCTAAAGGGAACGAGCAGTTCTTC. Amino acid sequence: CSVTNPKGNEQFF.

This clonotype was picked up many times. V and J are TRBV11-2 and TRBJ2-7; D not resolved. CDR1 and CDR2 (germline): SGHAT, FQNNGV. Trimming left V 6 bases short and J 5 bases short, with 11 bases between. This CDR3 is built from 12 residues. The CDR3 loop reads CASSGLGNEQYF. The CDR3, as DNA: TGTGCCAGCAGTGGCCTGGGGAACGAGCAGTACTTC.

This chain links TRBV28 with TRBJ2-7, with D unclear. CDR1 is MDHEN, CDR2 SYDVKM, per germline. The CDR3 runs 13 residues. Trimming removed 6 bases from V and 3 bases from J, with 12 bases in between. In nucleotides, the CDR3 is TGTGCCAGCAGAGTGGGAAGAGGCTACGAGCAGTACTTC. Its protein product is CASRVGRGYEQYF.

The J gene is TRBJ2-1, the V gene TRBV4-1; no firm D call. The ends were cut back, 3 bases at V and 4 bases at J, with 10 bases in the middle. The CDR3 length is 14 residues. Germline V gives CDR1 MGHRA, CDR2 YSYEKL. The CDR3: CASSQASPYNEQFF. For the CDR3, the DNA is TGCGCCAGCAGCCAGGCCTCCCCGTACAATGAGCAGTTCTTC.

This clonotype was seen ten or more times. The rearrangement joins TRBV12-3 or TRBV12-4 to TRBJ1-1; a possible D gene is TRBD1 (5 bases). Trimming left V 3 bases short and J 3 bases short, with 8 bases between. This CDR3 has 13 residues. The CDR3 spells CASSLTADTEAFF. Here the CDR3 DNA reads TGTGCCAGCAGTTTGACAGCAGACACTGAAGCTTTCTTT.